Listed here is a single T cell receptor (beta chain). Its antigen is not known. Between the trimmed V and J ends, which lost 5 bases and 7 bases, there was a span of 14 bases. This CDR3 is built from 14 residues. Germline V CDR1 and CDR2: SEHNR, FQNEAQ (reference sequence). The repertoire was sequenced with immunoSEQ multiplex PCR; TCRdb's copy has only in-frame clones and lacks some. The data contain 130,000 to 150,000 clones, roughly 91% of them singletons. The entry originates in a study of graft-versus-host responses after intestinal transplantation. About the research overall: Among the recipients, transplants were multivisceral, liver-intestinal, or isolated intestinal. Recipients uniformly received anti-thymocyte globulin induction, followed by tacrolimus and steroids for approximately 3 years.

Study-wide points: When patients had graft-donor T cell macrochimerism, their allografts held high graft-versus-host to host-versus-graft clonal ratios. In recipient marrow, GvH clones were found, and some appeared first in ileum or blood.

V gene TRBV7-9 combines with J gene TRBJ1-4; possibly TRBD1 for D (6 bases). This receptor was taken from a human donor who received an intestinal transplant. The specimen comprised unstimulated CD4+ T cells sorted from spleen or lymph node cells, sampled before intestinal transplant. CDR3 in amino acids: CASSPEPRGEKLFF. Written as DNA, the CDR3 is TGTGCCAGCAGCCCCGAACCCAGGGGTGAAAAACTGTTTTTT.